Each of the 14 T cell receptor beta chains below was sequenced from the same sample in a study of blood T cell repertoires in COVID-19. The method was immunoSEQ multiplex PCR; TCRdb's version includes in-frame clones alone and lacks a portion of them. Counted here are approximately 71,000 clones, less than 95% occurring once; the ten biggest clones make up approximately 4.9%. The specimen was peripheral blood. The receptors shown here come from a woman younger than 35 with acute or convalescent COVID-19.

The chain has TRBV6-1 and TRBJ2-7; D possibly corresponds to TRBD1 (6 bases). The CDR3 extends over 13 amino acids. Germline CDR1 and CDR2: MNHNS and SASEGT. Deletions cut 3 bases from V and 2 bases from J, with 8 bases between. This CDR3 is CASSDRGAYEQYF. The CDR3 nucleotides read TGTGCCAGCAGTGACAGGGGAGCCTACGAGCAGTACTTC.

This rearrangement joins TRBV28 to TRBJ2-3, with 8 bases fitting TRBD2. From germline, CDR1 is MDHEN and CDR2 SYDVKM. The CDR3 loop spans 14 amino acids. V shed 7 bases and J 4 bases; nucleotides not matched to a gene: 7. The CDR3 sequence is CASTRSGSPDTQYF. Here the CDR3 DNA reads TGTGCCAGCACCAGAAGCGGGAGCCCAGATACGCAGTATTTT.

This clone was counted a single time. The gene calls are TRBV6-6 and TRBJ1-5; D uncertain. Germline V gives CDR1 MNHNY, CDR2 SVGAGI (reference sequence). With 8 bases removed from V and 2 bases from J, the gap between germline ends came to 13 bases. The CDR3 sequence is 14 residues long. CDR3 nucleotides: TGTGCCAGCGACGACGCCGCGGGCAATCAGCCCCAGCATTTT. Its protein is CASDDAAGNQPQHF.

This rearrangement joins TRBV18 to TRBJ2-1; 7 bases are shared with TRBD1. V shed 4 bases, J shed 10 bases, and the junction held 7 bases outside the gene matches. The germline gives CDR1 KGHSH, CDR2 LQKENI. The length of the CDR3 is 13 residues. The CDR3 nucleotides are TGTGCCAGCTCACAGGGGGCTTTGGGAGAGCAGTTCTTC. Translated: CASSQGALGEQFF.

This chain uses TRBV6-6 with TRBJ2-1; 11 nucleotides match TRBD2. The CDR3 is 14 residues long. The V and J ends lost 5 bases and 9 bases, in that order; junction bases with no gene match: 6. Germline V gives CDR1 MNHNY, CDR2 SVGAGI (reference sequence). The CDR3 coding sequence is TGTGCCAGCAGTCAAGGGACTAGCGGCCCTGAGCAGTTCTTC. This codes for CASSQGTSGPEQFF.

The chain has TRBV30 and TRBJ1-5; D remains ambiguous. V was pared by 0 bases and J by 10 bases, with 16 bases between. CDR3 length: 14 amino acids. Per germline, CDR1 GTSNPN and CDR2 SVGIG (reference sequence). The CDR3 loop reads CAWSVSGGGKPQHF. DNA for the CDR3: TGTGCCTGGAGTGTATCGGGCGGAGGCAAACCCCAGCATTTT.

The genes are TRBV19 and TRBJ2-1; 10 nucleotides line up with TRBD2. The length of the CDR3 is 14 residues. V gave up 5 bases and J gave up 4 bases; unmatched junction bases: 2. Germline V gene data show CDR1 as LNHDA and CDR2 as SQIVND (reference sequence). The CDR3 DNA sequence: TGTGCCAGTAGTGCTAGCGGGAGTTACAATGAGCAGTTCTTC. Translated: CASSASGSYNEQFF. Together with reference TRBV19 and TRBJ2-1, the CDR3 gives the full variable domain: DGGITQSPKYLFRKEGQNVTLSCEQNLNHDAMYWYRQDPGQGLRLIYYSQIVNDFQKGDIAEGYSVSREKKESFPLTVTSAQKNPTAFYLCASSASGSYNEQFFGPGTRLTVL.

The chain is built from TRBV7-2 and TRBJ1-2; D is unresolved. Germline values: CDR1 SGHTA, CDR2 FQGNSA. This CDR3 region has 15 residues. Trimming took 5 bases from V and 4 from J, leaving 17 bases between them. The CDR3 DNA follows: TGTGCCAGCAGCCCCCAACCCGGGGAGGTCTATGGCTACACCTTC. Translating it yields CASSPQPGEVYGYTF.

The chain employs TRBV30 and TRBJ1-6; D is undetermined. The CDR3 has 13 residues. Deletions cut 4 bases from V and 7 bases from J, with 11 bases between. CDR1 and CDR2 (germline): GTSNPN, SVGIG (reference sequence). CDR3 loop: CAWTDAGNSPLHF. The CDR3 DNA reads TGTGCCTGGACGGATGCGGGGAATTCACCCCTCCACTTT.

V gene TRBV19 combines with J gene TRBJ1-2, with TRBD1 as a possible D gene (6 bases). This CDR3 contains 13 residues. Germline CDR1 and CDR2: LNHDA and SQIVND (reference sequence). Trimming took 6 bases from V and 7 from J, leaving 15 bases between them. The CDR3 DNA reads TGTGCCAGTAGGGGCCGGGGGGCGCGTGGCTACACCTTC. Residues: CASRGRGARGYTF.

V is TRBV10-3 and J is TRBJ1-1, with D possibly matching TRBD1 (6 bases). This CDR3 is built from 17 residues. Germline CDR1 ENHRY, CDR2 SYGVKD. Trimming removed 3 bases at V and 1 base at J, with 18 bases between. The CDR3 DNA follows: TGTGCCATCAGTGATCAGGGACATCGAACAGGGAACACTGAAGCTTTCTTT. Protein sequence: CAISDQGHRTGNTEAFF.

This clone was recorded once. The V and J genes are TRBV30 and TRBJ1-4, with 7 nucleotides matching TRBD1. CDR1 is GTSNPN and CDR2 is SVGIG in the germline V gene (reference sequence). The CDR3 spans 13 residues. With 3 bases clipped from V and 7 bases from J, the junction kept 5 bases outside the gene matches. CDR3 amino acids: CAWRKGAGEKLFF. DNA of the CDR3: TGTGCCTGGAGGAAGGGGGCAGGTGAAAAACTGTTTTTT.

The rearrangement uses TRBV2 and TRBJ2-7; D not certain. V dropped 0 bases and J dropped 6 bases, with 12 bases sitting between them. The germline CDR1 and CDR2 sequences are SNHLY and FYNNEI. This CDR3 contains 14 residues. This CDR3 reads CASSEAMSRSEQYF. The CDR3 DNA reads TGTGCCAGCAGTGAAGCGATGAGCAGGTCCGAGCAGTACTTC.

This sequence joins TRBV6-5 and TRBJ2-7, with 10 bases aligning to TRBD2. The V gene's germline CDR1 is MNHEY and CDR2 SVGAGI. The CDR3 has 13 residues. J lost 4 bases, V lost 10 bases, and 7 bases had no gene match. CDR3 amino acids: CATRASGRYEQYF. In nucleotides, the CDR3 is TGTGCCACCAGGGCTAGCGGGAGATACGAGCAGTACTTC.